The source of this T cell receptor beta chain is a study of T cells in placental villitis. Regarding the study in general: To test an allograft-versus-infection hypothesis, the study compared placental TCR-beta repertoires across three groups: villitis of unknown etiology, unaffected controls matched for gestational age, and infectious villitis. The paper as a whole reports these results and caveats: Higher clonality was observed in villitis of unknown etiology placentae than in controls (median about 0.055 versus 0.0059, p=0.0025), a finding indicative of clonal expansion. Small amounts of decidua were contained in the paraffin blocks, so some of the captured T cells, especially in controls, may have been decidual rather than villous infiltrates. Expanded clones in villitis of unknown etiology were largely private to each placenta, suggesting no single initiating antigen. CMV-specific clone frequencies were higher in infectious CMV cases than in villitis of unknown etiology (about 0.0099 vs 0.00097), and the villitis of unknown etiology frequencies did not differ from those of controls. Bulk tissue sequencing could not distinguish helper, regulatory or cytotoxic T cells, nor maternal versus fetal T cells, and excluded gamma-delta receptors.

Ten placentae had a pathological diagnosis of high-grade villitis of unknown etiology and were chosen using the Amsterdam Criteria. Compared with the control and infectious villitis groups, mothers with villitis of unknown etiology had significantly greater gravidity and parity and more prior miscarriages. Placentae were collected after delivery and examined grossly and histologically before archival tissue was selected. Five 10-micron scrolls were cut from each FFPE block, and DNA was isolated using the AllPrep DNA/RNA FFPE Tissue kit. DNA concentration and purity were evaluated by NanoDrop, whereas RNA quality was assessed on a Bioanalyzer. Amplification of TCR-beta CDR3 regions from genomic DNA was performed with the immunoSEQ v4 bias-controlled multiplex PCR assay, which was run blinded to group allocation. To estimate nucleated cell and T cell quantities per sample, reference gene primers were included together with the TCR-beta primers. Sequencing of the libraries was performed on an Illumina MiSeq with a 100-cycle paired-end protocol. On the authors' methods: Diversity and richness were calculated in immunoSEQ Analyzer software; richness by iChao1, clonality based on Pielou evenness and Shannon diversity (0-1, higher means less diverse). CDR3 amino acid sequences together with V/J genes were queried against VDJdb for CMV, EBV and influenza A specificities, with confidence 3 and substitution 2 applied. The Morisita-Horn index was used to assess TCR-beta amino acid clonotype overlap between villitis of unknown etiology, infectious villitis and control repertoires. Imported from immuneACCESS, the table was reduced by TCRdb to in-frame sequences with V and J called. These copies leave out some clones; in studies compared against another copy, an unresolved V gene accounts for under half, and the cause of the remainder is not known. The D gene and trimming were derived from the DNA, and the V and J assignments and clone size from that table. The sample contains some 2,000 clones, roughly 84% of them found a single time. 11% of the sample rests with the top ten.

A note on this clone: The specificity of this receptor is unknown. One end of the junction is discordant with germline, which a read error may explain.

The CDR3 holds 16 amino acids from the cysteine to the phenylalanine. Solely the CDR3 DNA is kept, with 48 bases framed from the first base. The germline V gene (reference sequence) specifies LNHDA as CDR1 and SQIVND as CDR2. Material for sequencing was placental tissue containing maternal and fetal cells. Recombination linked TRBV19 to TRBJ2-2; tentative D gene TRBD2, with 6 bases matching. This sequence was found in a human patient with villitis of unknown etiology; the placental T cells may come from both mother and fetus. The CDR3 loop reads CASRDRDSTNTGELFF. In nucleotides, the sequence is TGTGCCAGTAGAGACCGGGACTCGACGAACACTGGGGAGCTGTTTTTT. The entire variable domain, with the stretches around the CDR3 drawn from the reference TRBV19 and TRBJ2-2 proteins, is DGGITQSPKYLFRKEGQNVTLSCEQNLNHDAMYWYRQDPGQGLRLIYYSQIVNDFQKGDIAEGYSVSREKKESFPLTVTSAQKNPTAFYLCASRDRDSTNTGELFFGEGSRLTVL.